The 10 T cell receptor beta chains listed next were all sequenced from one sample in a study of cytomegalovirus exposure and HLA in healthy donors. A multiplex PCR was run with 60 Vbeta primers and 13 Jbeta primers. Sequencing was performed with immunoSEQ multiplex PCR; in TCRdb, only in-frame clones are kept and a portion is missing. The profile shows 150,000 to 200,000 clones, about 80% of them singletons. Sequenced: PBMCs. These receptors all stem from a woman aged 50 to 65 in good health and CMV-seropositive.

The CDR3 loop is CASSPGQHSNQPQHF. The CDR3 region has the DNA TGTGCCAGCAGTCCCGGACAGCATAGCAATCAGCCCCAGCATTTT. The rearrangement joins TRBV6-5 to TRBJ1-5, with D perhaps matching TRBD1 (6 bases). This CDR3 contains 15 residues. Germline CDR1 is MNHEY and CDR2 is SVGAGI. Between the trimmed V and J ends, which lost 5 bases and 0 bases, there was a span of 11 bases.

J is TRBJ1-3 and V is TRBV28, with TRBD1 identical over 9 bases. V trimming: 0 bases; J trimming: 8 bases; junction bases outside the gene matches: 2. The CDR3 contains 14 residues. Germline V gene data show CDR1 as MDHEN and CDR2 as SYDVKM. CDR3 DNA sequence: TGTGCCAGCAGTTTATGGGGACAGGGATACACCATATATTTT. It is translated as CASSLWGQGYTIYF.

The chain is built from TRBV7-2 and TRBJ2-3; TRBD2 matches 9 bases. The germline gives CDR1 SGHTA, CDR2 FQGNSA. The CDR3 runs to 14 residues. J lost 3 bases, V lost 3 bases, and 1 base had no gene match. The DNA for the CDR3 is TGTGCCAGCAGCTTGGGACTAGCAACAGATACGCAGTATTTT. Protein product: CASSLGLATDTQYF.

There are a few counts of this clone. The V gene is TRBV5-5, the J gene TRBJ1-5; D gene ambiguous. V lost 1 base and J lost 0, with 5 bases in between. Germline CDR1 SGHKS, CDR2 YYEKEE (reference sequence). This CDR3 is built from 14 residues. CDR3 sequence: CASSLINSNQPQHF. The DNA for the CDR3 is TGTGCCAGCAGCTTGATAAATAGCAATCAGCCCCAGCATTTT. The full variable domain, in which reference TRBV5-5 and TRBJ1-5 provide the parts outside the CDR3, is DAGVTQSPTHLIKTRGQQVTLRCSPISGHKSVSWYQQVLGQGPQFIFQYYEKEERGRGNFPDRFSARQFPNYSSELNVNALLLGDSALYLCASSLINSNQPQHFGDGTRLSIL.

The chain joins TRBV11-2 to TRBJ2-3; D remains ambiguous. Trimming stripped 2 bases from V and 1 base from J, with 10 bases between. CDR3 length: 15 residues. The germline CDR1 and CDR2 sequences are SGHAT and FQNNGV. CDR3 bases: TGTGCCAGCAGCTTACGGCCCCTAGGCACAGATACGCAGTATTTT. Its protein product is CASSLRPLGTDTQYF. Variable domain in full (rest from reference TRBV11-2 and TRBJ2-3): EAGVAQSPRYKIIEKRQSVAFWCNPISGHATLYWYQQILGQGPKLLIQFQNNGVVDDSQLPKDRFSAERLKGVDSTLKIQPAKLEDSAVYLCASSLRPLGTDTQYFGPGTRLTVL.

The gene calls are TRBV30 and TRBJ2-7; a weak D match, TRBD1 (6 bases). The germline V gene has CDR1 GTSNPN and CDR2 SVGIG (reference sequence). CDR3 length: 14 amino acids. Deletions cut 1 base from V and 2 bases from J, with 12 bases between. The CDR3 DNA sequence: TGTGCCTGGAGTGGGACAGTATTACCCTACGAGCAGTACTTC. Translation: CAWSGTVLPYEQYF. Drawing the rest from reference TRBV30 and TRBJ2-7, the complete variable domain is SQTIHQWPATLVQPVGSPLSLECTVEGTSNPNLYWYRQAAGRGLQLLFYSVGIGQISSEVPQNLSASRPQDRQFILSSKKLLLSDSGFYLCAWSGTVLPYEQYFGPGTRLTVT.

The rearrangement uses TRBV29-1 and TRBJ2-5; the D gene is possibly TRBD1 (5 bases). V shed 7 bases and J shed 2 bases, with 11 bases lying between them. The CDR3 consists of 12 residues. CDR1 is SQVTM and CDR2 is ANQGSEA in the germline V gene. This CDR3 reads CSALDIQETQYF. The DNA for the CDR3 is TGCAGCGCCTTGGACATTCAAGAGACCCAGTACTTC.

The chain joins TRBV19 to TRBJ2-3, with 7 bases lining up with TRBD2. Trimming at V came to 5 bases and at J to 1 base, leaving 9 bases not matched to a gene. Looked up from germline, CDR1 is LNHDA and CDR2 is SQIVND (reference sequence). The CDR3 loop spans 16 amino acids. The CDR3 DNA reads TGTGCCAGTAGTCTCCTTGGGGCGGGGGGCACAGATACGCAGTATTTT. Its translation is CASSLLGAGGTDTQYF.

This clone was seen more than once but under ten times. This rearrangement joins TRBV13 to TRBJ1-4, with 7 nucleotides matching TRBD1. This CDR3 is built from 16 residues. CDR1 PRHDT and CDR2 FYEKMQ come from the germline V gene (reference sequence). The V and J ends lost 0 bases and 2 bases, in that order; junction bases with no gene match: 3. Here the CDR3 DNA reads TGTGCCAGCAGCTTAGGGCCAGGGGGGACTAATGAAAAACTGTTTTTT. Amino acids: CASSLGPGGTNEKLFF.

The chain has TRBV7-3 and TRBJ1-1; the match to TRBD1 covers 9 bases. The V segment lost 2 bases and the J segment 4 bases; nucleotides outside the gene matches: 17. The CDR3 covers 19 residues. Germline loops: CDR1 SGHTA, CDR2 FQGTGA. As DNA, the CDR3 is TGTGCCAGCAGCTTAGGCAGCCCGGGACAGGGCCGCCGAGGCACTGAAGCTTTCTTT. Its translation is CASSLGSPGQGRRGTEAFF.